This entry lists 18 T cell receptor beta chains sequenced from one sample in a study of identical twins. TCRdb ran MiXCR on the 5' RACE reads and lists one entry per CDR3 protein. The sample carries roughly 770,000 distinct CDR3 sequences, about 20% recorded once. These data were also reused for a study on T cells expressing NK-cell markers.

Sample: PBMCs. Receptor source: a young woman in good health.

The chain recombines TRBV12-3 or TRBV12-4 with TRBJ2-1, with TRBD2 as a possible D gene (6 bases). CDR3 size: 13 residues. V was cut by 6 bases and J by 7 bases, with 13 bases left in between. The CDR3 region is CASRRTTGNEQFF. The CDR3 nucleotides read TGTGCCAGCAGGCGGACTACCGGGAATGAGCAGTTCTTC.

This clonotype appeared a few times. The chain couples TRBV11-2 to TRBJ1-2, with D possibly being TRBD1 (6 bases). The CDR3 is 15 amino acids. Germline V gene data show CDR1 as SGHAT and CDR2 as FQNNGV. V was cut by 6 bases and J by 5 bases, with 19 bases left in between. CDR3 sequence: CASREVPGDDYGYTF. DNA of the CDR3: TGTGCCAGCAGGGAAGTCCCAGGGGATGATTATGGCTACACCTTC.

The gene calls are TRBV20-1 and TRBJ2-4; 7 bases match TRBD2. The CDR3 extends over 12 amino acids. The V gene's germline CDR1 is DFQATT and CDR2 SNEGSKA (reference sequence). The V segment lost 0 bases and the J segment 13 bases; nucleotides outside the gene matches: 6. The CDR3 DNA follows: TGCAGTGCTAGAGATCGACTAGCTCTCCAGTACTTC. Its translation is CSARDRLALQYF.

The rearrangement joins TRBV20-1 to TRBJ2-1; 7 bases map to TRBD2. CDR3 length: 10 amino acids. CDR1 and CDR2 from the germline V gene are DFQATT and SNEGSKA (reference sequence). Germline trimming cut 8 bases from V and 12 bases from J; bases unmatched to any gene: 7. The CDR3 DNA is TGCAGTCCCTGGACTAGTAGGCAGTTCTTC. Translating it yields CSPWTSRQFF.

This clonotype was observed a few times. The J gene is TRBJ2-1, the V gene TRBV29-1; D is uncertain. V lost 3 bases to trimming and J lost 9 bases, with 3 bases between them. The germline gives CDR1 SQVTM, CDR2 ANQGSEA. The CDR3 covers 9 residues. This CDR3 reads CSVDSEQFF. The DNA for the CDR3 is TGCAGCGTTGATAGTGAGCAGTTCTTC.

This clonotype has more than one count but fewer than ten. This chain connects TRBV20-1 to TRBJ2-3; no reliable D call. Per germline, CDR1 DFQATT and CDR2 SNEGSKA (reference sequence). The CDR3 extends over 13 amino acids. V was cut by 0 bases and J by 2 bases, with 6 bases left in between. The CDR3 DNA sequence: TGCAGTGCTAGAGAGGCTGCCACAGATACGCAGTATTTT. Its protein is CSAREAATDTQYF.

This clonotype showed up just a few times. The gene calls are TRBV5-6 and TRBJ2-5; 14 nucleotides match TRBD2. This CDR3 is 15 amino acids long. CDR1 and CDR2 from the germline V gene are SGHDT and YYEEEE. The ends lost 4 bases at V and 3 bases at J; junction bases unmatched: 2. The CDR3 DNA reads TGTGCCAGCAGCCGACTAGCGGGAGGGGAAGAGACCCAGTACTTC. This sequence encodes CASSRLAGGEETQYF.

The chain employs TRBV12-3 or TRBV12-4 and TRBJ2-6; tentatively, D is TRBD2 (7 bases). The V end lost 1 base, the J end lost 0 bases, and 16 bases lay between the germline ends. CDR3 length: 19 amino acids. The CDR3 region has the DNA TGTGCCAGCAGTTTAGTTAGGGGGGGCCAAGGCTCTGGGGCCAACGTCCTGACTTTC. Protein sequence: CASSLVRGGQGSGANVLTF.

This clonotype showed up just a few times. V gene TRBV6-5 combines with J gene TRBJ1-1; D not certain. The V and J ends lost 0 bases and 4 bases respectively, with 9 bases between them. This CDR3 is 14 amino acids long. CDR1 and CDR2 (germline): MNHEY, SVGAGI. Here the CDR3 reads CASSYSFWVTEAFF. The CDR3 coding sequence is TGTGCCAGCAGTTACTCGTTTTGGGTCACTGAAGCTTTCTTT.

This clonotype was found a few times. The chain carries TRBV4-3 and TRBJ2-1; the D call may be TRBD1 or TRBD2 (6 bases each). Trimming removed 2 bases from V and 6 bases from J, with 14 bases in between. CDR3 size: 15 residues. The V gene's germline CDR1 is LGHNA and CDR2 YSLEER. In nucleotides, the CDR3 is TGCGCCAGCAGCCAAAGGGGGGCCACTAGCAATGAGCAGTTCTTC. It specifies CASSQRGATSNEQFF.

This clonotype was found a few times. This chain uses TRBV11-2 with TRBJ2-7; 9 bases line up with TRBD2. The CDR3 totals 15 residues. V gave up 0 bases and J gave up 5 bases; unmatched junction bases: 5. Per the germline V gene, CDR1 is SGHAT and CDR2 is FQNNGV. The CDR3 here is CASSLEPSGMDEQYF. CDR3 in DNA: TGTGCCAGCAGCTTAGAGCCTAGCGGGATGGACGAGCAGTACTTC.

The chain employs TRBV5-1 and TRBJ1-1, with no clear D. With 0 bases removed from V and 10 bases from J, the gap between germline ends came to 10 bases. Germline loops: CDR1 SGHRS, CDR2 YFSETQ. This CDR3 comprises 12 residues. The CDR3 region is CASSLAGKGAFF. In nucleotides, the CDR3 is TGCGCCAGCAGCTTGGCCGGGAAGGGAGCTTTCTTT.

The rearrangement links TRBV5-1 to TRBJ2-1, with 7 positions matching TRBD1. The germline CDR1 and CDR2 sequences are SGHRS and YFSETQ. The V segment lost 0 bases and the J segment 5 bases; nucleotides outside the gene matches: 8. This CDR3 comprises 16 residues. The CDR3 DNA reads TGCGCCAGCAGCTTGGAAGCAGGGGGATTTAACAATGAGCAGTTCTTC. Protein sequence: CASSLEAGGFNNEQFF.

This clonotype turned up a few times. The chain links TRBV6-2 or TRBV6-3 to TRBJ1-5; a possible D gene is TRBD1 (6 bases). V dropped 6 bases and J dropped 4 bases, with 13 bases sitting between them. This CDR3 has 14 amino acids. Germline values: CDR1 MNHEY, CDR2 SVGEGT. The CDR3 here is CASSAGHRNQPQHF. CDR3 nucleotides: TGTGCCAGCAGCGCGGGACATCGAAATCAGCCCCAGCATTTT.

This clonotype has only a few counts. The chain carries TRBV6-1 and TRBJ2-1, with D possibly being TRBD1 (5 bases). V was clipped by 6 bases and J by 10 bases, with 16 bases between them. Germline CDR1 reads MNHNS; CDR2 reads SASEGT. There are 13 residues in the CDR3. The CDR3 protein is CASRTPLGREQFF. In DNA, the CDR3 is TGTGCCAGCAGGACCCCTCTGGGGCGGGAGCAGTTCTTC.

The chain links TRBV25-1 to TRBJ2-7; TRBD1 matches 9 bases. Germline CDR1 reads MGHDK; CDR2 reads SYGVNS. V was clipped by 5 bases and J by 5 bases; unmatched bases: 7. CDR3 length equals 14 residues. In DNA, the CDR3 is TGTGCCAGCAGTTCCCCGGACAGGGGACACGAGCAGTACTTC. Protein sequence: CASSSPDRGHEQYF.

A single count supports this clonotype. The rearrangement joins TRBV20-1 to TRBJ2-1; 11 bases align to TRBD2. Trimming at V came to 5 bases and at J to 10 bases, leaving 10 bases not matched to a gene. CDR3 length: 14 amino acids. Germline V gene data show CDR1 as DFQATT and CDR2 as SNEGSKA (reference sequence). The CDR3 spells CSAGASGRSYEQFF. As DNA, the CDR3 is TGCAGTGCTGGAGCTAGCGGGAGGAGTTACGAGCAGTTCTTC.

V usage is TRBV20-1 and J usage is TRBJ2-2, with 8 bases fitting TRBD1. Germline V lookup: CDR1 DFQATT, CDR2 SNEGSKA (reference sequence). After removal of 3 bases from V and 8 bases from J, the junction contained 14 bases not matched to a gene. The CDR3 is made up of 16 amino acids. CDR3 in amino acids: CSASPRGRGLSGELFF. The CDR3 coding sequence is TGCAGTGCTAGTCCCCGCGGCAGGGGGCTATCAGGGGAGCTGTTTTTT.